The clone carrying this T cell receptor (beta chain) occurred a few times. No antigen is known for it. The data were taken from a study of T-cell reconstitution after alpha-beta-depleted transplantation in children. Study findings and constraints: Among T cells one year after transplant, newly produced cells accounted for most counts and diversity.

The authors prepared the TCRbeta library with unique molecular identifiers. MiXCR, applied by TCRdb to the PCR reads, yields one record per CDR3 protein. This table has around 440,000 distinct CDR3 sequences, 15% to 20% appearing once. This CDR3 region has 14 residues. Germline CDR1 and CDR2: MGHRA and YSYEKL. Trimming left V 1 base short and J 6 bases short, with 13 bases between. The source was PBMCs, mostly from graft donor cells, collected 360 days after TCRalphabeta/CD19-depleted stem cell transplant. This sequence joins TRBV4-1 and TRBJ2-7; maybe TRBD1 (5 bases). The receptor comes from a boy younger than two who had a stem cell transplant for Wiskott-Aldrich syndrome, so the T cells may come from the graft donor. The CDR3 nucleotides are TGCGCCAGCAGCCAAGCCGCACAGGTCTTCGAGCAGTACTTC. It codes for CASSQAAQVFEQYF.